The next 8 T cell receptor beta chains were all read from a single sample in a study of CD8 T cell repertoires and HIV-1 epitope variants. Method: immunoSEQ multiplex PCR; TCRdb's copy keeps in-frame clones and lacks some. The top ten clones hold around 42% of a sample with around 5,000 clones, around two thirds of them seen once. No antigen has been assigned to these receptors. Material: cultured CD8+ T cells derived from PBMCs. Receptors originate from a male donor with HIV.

CDR3 in amino acids: CASSLVGSQETQYF. CDR3 bases: TGCGCCAGCAGCTTGGTAGGCAGTCAAGAGACCCAGTACTTC. This chain uses TRBV5-1 with TRBJ2-5; D is unclear. The germline CDR1 and CDR2 sequences are SGHRS and YFSETQ. Trimming shortened V by 0 bases and J by 2 bases, and 8 bases separated the two germline ends. The CDR3 runs 14 residues.

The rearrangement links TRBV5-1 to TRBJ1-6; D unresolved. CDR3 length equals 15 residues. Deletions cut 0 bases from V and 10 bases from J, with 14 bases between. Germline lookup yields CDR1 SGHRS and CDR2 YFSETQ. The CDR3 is CASSLEGRTRSPLHF. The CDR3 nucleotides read TGCGCCAGCAGCTTGGAAGGCAGGACGAGGTCACCCCTCCACTTT.

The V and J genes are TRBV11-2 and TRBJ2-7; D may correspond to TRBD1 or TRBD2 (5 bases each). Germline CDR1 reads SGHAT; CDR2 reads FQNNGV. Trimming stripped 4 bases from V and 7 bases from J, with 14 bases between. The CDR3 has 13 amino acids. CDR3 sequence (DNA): TGTGCCAGCAGCTCATTCGGGACGAGAGAGCAGTACTTC. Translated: CASSSFGTREQYF.

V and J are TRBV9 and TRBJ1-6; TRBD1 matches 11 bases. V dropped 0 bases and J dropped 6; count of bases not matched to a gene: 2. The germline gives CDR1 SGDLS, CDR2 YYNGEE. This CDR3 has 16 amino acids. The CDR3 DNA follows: TGTGCCAGCAGCGTAGAAGGGACAGGGGGTAATTCACCCCTCCACTTT. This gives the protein CASSVEGTGGNSPLHF.

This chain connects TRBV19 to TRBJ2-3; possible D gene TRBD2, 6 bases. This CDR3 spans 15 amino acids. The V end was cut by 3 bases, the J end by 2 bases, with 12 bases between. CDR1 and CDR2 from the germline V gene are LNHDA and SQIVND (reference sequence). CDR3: CASSISSVTTDTQYF. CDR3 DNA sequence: TGTGCCAGTAGTATCTCTAGCGTGACCACAGATACGCAGTATTTT.

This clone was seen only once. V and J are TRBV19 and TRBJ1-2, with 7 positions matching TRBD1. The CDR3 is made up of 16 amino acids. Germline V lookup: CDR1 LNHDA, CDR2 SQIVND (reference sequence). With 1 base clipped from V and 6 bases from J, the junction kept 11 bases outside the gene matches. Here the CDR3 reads CASSIGGGGARNGYTF. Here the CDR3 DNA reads TGTGCCAGTAGTATAGGAGGAGGGGGCGCGAGGAATGGCTACACCTTC.

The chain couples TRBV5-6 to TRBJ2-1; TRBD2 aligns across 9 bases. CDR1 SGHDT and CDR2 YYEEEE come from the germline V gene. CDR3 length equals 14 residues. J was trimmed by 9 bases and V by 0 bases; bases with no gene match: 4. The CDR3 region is CASSLGTSALEQFF. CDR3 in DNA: TGTGCCAGCAGCTTGGGGACTAGCGCGCTTGAGCAGTTCTTC.

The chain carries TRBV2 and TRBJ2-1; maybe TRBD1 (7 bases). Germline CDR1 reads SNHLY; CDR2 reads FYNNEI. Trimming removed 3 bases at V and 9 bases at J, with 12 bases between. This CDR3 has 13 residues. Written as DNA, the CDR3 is TGTGCCAGCAGTGACCACAGGGGAGGTGAGCAGTTCTTC. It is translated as CASSDHRGGEQFF. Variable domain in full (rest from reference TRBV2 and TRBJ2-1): EPEVTQTPSHQVTQMGQEVILRCVPISNHLYFYWYRQILGQKVEFLVSFYNNEISEKSEIFDDQFSVERPDGSNFTLKIRSTKLEDSAMYFCASSDHRGGEQFFGPGTRLTVL.